The present entry profiles one TCR beta chain with its context. The target of this receptor is not known. No clone much larger than this one lies a single base away; base qualities are absent. This specimen belongs to a study of monozygotic twins with cystic fibrosis (TCRdb year 2021). Regarding the study in general: Barcoded libraries were prepared from 2.5 to 3.5 micrograms of fragmented DNA with about 15 PCR cycles. On the day of blood sampling, twins were ranked among under 1,100 cohort participants for weight-for-height and for FEVPerc (FEV1 disease centile). Data for three of the twin pairs had been reported previously in another context. Ten female and six male twin pairs, aged roughly 2.0 to 36.4 years (median around 9 years) and mostly children and adolescents, were included in the cohort. To gauge how much genetics shapes V and J gene usage, the researchers compared TCR beta repertoires both within and across 16 monozygotic twin pairs who have cystic fibrosis. Broad study findings and their caveats: Sharing of nucleotide-identical clonotypes was significantly greater within monozygotic CF twin pairs than between unrelated CF individuals (P = 0.000026, Mann-Whitney). No association turned up between shared CDR3 numbers and age, concordance or disease severity, and the cohort was small. Simpson clonality was generally low (median approximately 0.0091), suggesting a naive-dominated repertoire, with higher clonality in the most severely affected patients. V gene usage was most similar to the co-twin in 13 of 16 pairs, and J usage was most similar to the co-twin in 8 of 16 pairs, which suggests genetic constraints.

The CDR3 contains 14 residues, cysteine and phenylalanine counted. Left in the record is the CDR3 DNA by itself, 42 bases read in frame from the first base. CDR1 and CDR2, per the germline V gene, are SGHTA and FQGNSA. Between the V and J ends, shortened by 2 bases and 6 bases respectively, the junction contains 13 bases. Following the manufacturer's instructions, TCR beta CDR3 regions were amplified by multiplex PCR with the immunoSEQ immune profiling system. An Illumina NextSeq system was used for sequencing. The original methods were these. Sequence data were processed on the immunoSEQ Analyzer platform, and clonality was computed as the square root of Simpson's index of productive rearrangements. V and J usage similarity was measured by Jensen-Shannon distance, and CDR3 generation probabilities were computed with OLGA. The researchers looked up shared CDR3 sequences in the immuneACCESS database (August 2020) and in VDJdb (December 2020). The table comes from immuneACCESS by way of TCRdb, which keeps in-frame sequences with V and J called. Part of the clones is missing from these tables; in studies checked, under half for an unresolved V gene and the rest for unknown reasons. The V and J calls and clone size were taken over from that table, and D and trimming were inferred from the DNA. In all, the sample holds around 36,000 clones, and roughly three fifths of those were seen once. The top ten constitute 0.7% to 1% of the sample.

The twin pairs came from the European Cystic Fibrosis Twin and Sibling Study Cohort, a cohort that recruited patients from some 150 CF clinics across 14 European countries. Zygosity and CFTR genotype were confirmed in-house, and zygosity was tested by multiplex PCR of nine short tandem repeat loci. Peripheral blood was sampled from each twin, with clinical parameters recorded on the day of blood sampling. Phenol/chloroform extraction was used to isolate genomic DNA from peripheral blood cells, and the DNA was then kept in TE buffer at 4 degrees C. Sequenced: blood. Recombination connected TRBV7-2 to TRBJ1-2, with a weak D call of TRBD1 (5 bases match). This clonotype was sampled from a girl aged 10 to 17 with cystic fibrosis. The DNA is TGTGCCAGCAGCTTATCTAGCAGGGAAGATGGCTACACCTTC. Its translation reads: CASSLSSREDGYTF. With all but the CDR3 taken from the reference TRBV7-2 and TRBJ1-2 genes, the full variable domain is: GAGVSQSPSNKVTEKGKDVELRCDPISGHTALYWYRQSLGQGLEFLIYFQGNSAPDKSGLPSDRFSAERTGGSVSTLTIQRTQQEDSAVYLCASSLSSREDGYTFGSGTRLTVV.